This is a list of T cell receptor beta chains from one sample in a study of T cell responses to AZD1222 COVID-19 vaccine. Data came from immunoSEQ multiplex PCR; TCRdb stores just in-frame clones and leaves some out. The table has under 200,000 clones, 87% seen once. The sequencing used peripheral blood, collected 28 days after the second AZD1222 dose. These receptors were taken from an adult who received the AZD1222 COVID-19 vaccine. The CDR3 runs from the conserved cysteine through the conserved F or W. Fields, in order: J gene, V gene, D gene, clone size, CDR3 protein, CDR3 DNA. A D gene is named only where the DNA matches it firmly. Size tells how often a clone was seen (once, few, many) or the class of an expanded clone, and some rows leave it out.

J gene: TRBJ1-2
V gene: TRBV5-1
D gene: TRBD1
clone size: .
CDR3 protein: CASSLGQINGYTF
CDR3 DNA: TGCGCCAGCAGCCTGGGACAGATTAATGGCTACACCTTC

J gene: TRBJ1-5
V gene: TRBV5-1
D gene: TRBD1
clone size: .
CDR3 protein: CASSLEGGGNQPQHF
CDR3 DNA: TGCGCCAGCAGCTTGGAAGGGGGCGGGAATCAGCCCCAGCATTTT

J gene: TRBJ2-2
V gene: TRBV10-1
D gene: .
clone size: .
CDR3 protein: CASSEVVGYATGELFF
CDR3 DNA: TGCGCCAGCAGTGAGGTGGTAGGATATGCCACCGGGGAGCTGTTTTTT

J gene: TRBJ1-3
V gene: TRBV5-4
D gene: .
clone size: .
CDR3 protein: CASSFGPGVSGNTIYF
CDR3 DNA: TGTGCCAGCAGCTTCGGTCCGGGGGTCTCTGGAAACACCATATATTTT

J gene: TRBJ2-7
V gene: TRBV6-5
D gene: .
clone size: once
CDR3 protein: CASSFIHEQYF
CDR3 DNA: TGTGCCAGCAGTTTCATACACGAGCAGTACTTC

J gene: TRBJ1-1
V gene: TRBV4-1
D gene: .
clone size: few
CDR3 protein: CASSQVPANTEAFF
CDR3 DNA: TGCGCCAGCAGCCAAGTACCGGCGAACACTGAAGCTTTCTTT

J gene: TRBJ1-4
V gene: TRBV4-3
D gene: TRBD1
clone size: .
CDR3 protein: CASSQYHRGRNEKLFF
CDR3 DNA: TGCGCCAGCAGCCAATATCACAGGGGCCGGAATGAAAAACTGTTTTTT

J gene: TRBJ1-1
V gene: TRBV5-1
D gene: .
clone size: .
CDR3 protein: CASSSTRIRVSGAFF
CDR3 DNA: TGCGCCAGCAGCTCTACCCGGATAAGGGTTTCGGGAGCTTTCTTT

J gene: TRBJ1-1
V gene: TRBV19
D gene: .
clone size: .
CDR3 protein: CASSMKNTEAFF
CDR3 DNA: TGTGCCAGTAGTATGAAGAACACTGAAGCTTTCTTT

J gene: TRBJ2-3
V gene: TRBV4-1
D gene: .
clone size: .
CDR3 protein: CASSQDGQRTDTQYF
CDR3 DNA: TGCGCCAGCAGCCAAGATGGACAGCGCACAGATACGCAGTATTTT

J gene: TRBJ2-5
V gene: TRBV28
D gene: .
clone size: .
CDR3 protein: CASSKRFQETQYF
CDR3 DNA: TGTGCCAGCAGCAAGCGGTTCCAAGAGACCCAGTACTTC

J gene: TRBJ1-2
V gene: TRBV5-4
D gene: TRBD1
clone size: few
CDR3 protein: CASRYIGTAFYGYTF
CDR3 DNA: TGTGCCAGCAGGTATATCGGGACAGCCTTTTATGGCTACACCTTC

J gene: TRBJ1-2
V gene: TRBV5-8
D gene: .
clone size: .
CDR3 protein: CASSGYFGSNYGYTF
CDR3 DNA: TGTGCCAGCAGCGGTTACTTCGGATCGAACTATGGCTACACCTTC

J gene: TRBJ1-6
V gene: TRBV14
D gene: .
clone size: .
CDR3 protein: CASSPSHNSPLHF
CDR3 DNA: TGTGCCAGCAGCCCGAGCCATAATTCACCCCTCCACTTT

J gene: TRBJ1-1
V gene: TRBV5-4
D gene: .
clone size: .
CDR3 protein: CASSLGGKAFF
CDR3 DNA: TGTGCCAGCAGCTTGGGGGGAAAAGCTTTCTTT

J gene: TRBJ2-4
V gene: TRBV28
D gene: TRBD1
clone size: once
CDR3 protein: CASRQGENIQYF
CDR3 DNA: TGTGCCAGCAGGCAGGGGGAAAACATTCAGTACTTC

J gene: TRBJ2-5
V gene: TRBV29-1
D gene: TRBD1
clone size: .
CDR3 protein: CSAEDRVETQYF
CDR3 DNA: TGCAGCGCTGAGGACAGGGTAGAGACCCAGTACTTC

J gene: TRBJ1-4
V gene: TRBV30
D gene: .
clone size: .
CDR3 protein: CAWSTRGFEKLFF
CDR3 DNA: TGTGCCTGGAGTACTCGCGGGTTTGAAAAACTGTTTTTT

J gene: TRBJ1-5
V gene: TRBV6-6
D gene: TRBD1
clone size: few
CDR3 protein: CASSLLLRQGFGGTSNQPQHF
CDR3 DNA: TGTGCCAGCAGCCTTCTTTTGAGACAGGGGTTTGGTGGCACAAGCAATCAGCCCCAGCATTTT

J gene: TRBJ1-5
V gene: TRBV6-5
D gene: .
clone size: once
CDR3 protein: CASSYRVQGQPQHF
CDR3 DNA: TGTGCCAGCAGTTACCGGGTACAGGGCCAGCCCCAGCATTTT

J gene: TRBJ1-3
V gene: TRBV9
D gene: .
clone size: .
CDR3 protein: CASSFLRSSKADTIYF
CDR3 DNA: TGTGCCAGCAGCTTCCTGCGGTCTTCAAAGGCAGACACCATATATTTT

J gene: TRBJ2-1
V gene: TRBV11-3
D gene: .
clone size: .
CDR3 protein: CASSFNTGAHNEQFF
CDR3 DNA: TGTGCCAGCAGCTTCAATACGGGGGCTCACAATGAGCAGTTCTTC

J gene: TRBJ1-5
V gene: TRBV28
D gene: .
clone size: .
CDR3 protein: CASSPPGRGNQPQHF
CDR3 DNA: TGTGCCAGCAGCCCCCCAGGGAGGGGCAATCAGCCCCAGCATTTT

J gene: TRBJ1-2
V gene: TRBV19
D gene: TRBD1
clone size: .
CDR3 protein: CASGAGGVSYGYTF
CDR3 DNA: TGTGCCAGTGGGGCAGGGGGCGTTAGCTATGGCTACACCTTC

J gene: TRBJ1-2
V gene: TRBV27
D gene: .
clone size: .
CDR3 protein: CASSLSGSYGYTF
CDR3 DNA: TGTGCCAGCAGTTTATCCGGCAGCTATGGCTACACCTTC

J gene: TRBJ2-7
V gene: TRBV11-2
D gene: .
clone size: .
CDR3 protein: CASSSVAGQGDF
CDR3 DNA: TGTGCCAGCAGCTCCGTAGCGGGACAGGGTGACTTC

J gene: TRBJ1-3
V gene: TRBV7-9
D gene: .
clone size: .
CDR3 protein: CASSLVEVHTIYF
CDR3 DNA: TGTGCCAGCAGCTTAGTTGAGGTCCACACCATATATTTT

J gene: TRBJ1-1
V gene: TRBV4-2
D gene: TRBD1
clone size: .
CDR3 protein: CASSQDMTGEAFF
CDR3 DNA: TGTGCCAGCAGCCAAGACATGACAGGGGAAGCTTTCTTT

J gene: TRBJ1-2
V gene: TRBV12-3/TRBV12-4
D gene: TRBD1
clone size: .
CDR3 protein: CASSVTGNGYTF
CDR3 DNA: TGTGCCAGCAGTGTGACAGGGAATGGCTACACCTTC

J gene: TRBJ2-1
V gene: TRBV7-7
D gene: .
clone size: .
CDR3 protein: CASSPSSSYNEQFF
CDR3 DNA: TGTGCCAGCAGCCCCAGCAGCTCCTACAATGAGCAGTTCTTC